Presented here are 7 T cell receptor beta chains from one specimen sequenced in a study of molecular identifiers for immune sequencing clone quantification. TCRdb recomputed calls from the PCR reads with MiXCR, one row per CDR3 protein. The sample includes under 600,000 distinct CDR3 sequences, about a fifth seen only once; the top ten take around 0.84%. Input material: naive CD8+ T cells from blood, with Jurkat cell RNA spiked in. The subset: FACS-sorted CD8+CD4-CCR7+CD45RA+ naive T cells. These receptors all come from a human donor in good health. Some libraries in this study had Jurkat cell RNA spiked in.

Worth noting for this clonotype: This may be a read error, as it is one base from a much larger clone. The V call is TRBV20-1, the J call TRBJ2-7; D gene uncertain. The CDR3 loop spans 11 amino acids. CDR1 is DFQATT, CDR2 SNEGSKA, per germline (reference sequence). The germline V and J ends were trimmed by 5 bases and 4 bases, with 9 bases remaining between them. The CDR3 sequence is CSAGVDYEQYF. The DNA of the CDR3 is TGCAGTGCTGGAGTAGATTACGAGCAGTACTTC.

In its sample, this clonotype was seen a few times. J is TRBJ2-3 and V is TRBV9; maybe TRBD1 (5 bases). V dropped 0 bases and J dropped 4 bases, with 15 bases sitting between them. CDR3 length: 16 residues. Germline CDR1 SGDLS, CDR2 YYNGEE. The CDR3 here is CASSVVKGMVADTQYF. The CDR3 nucleotides read TGTGCCAGCAGCGTAGTTAAGGGGATGGTAGCAGATACGCAGTATTTT.

The sample holds a few counts of this clonotype. The chain employs TRBV12-3 or TRBV12-4 and TRBJ1-6; 9 nucleotides align to TRBD1. V lost 5 bases to trimming and J lost 8 bases; unmatched junction nucleotides: 13. The CDR3 is made up of 17 amino acids. The CDR3 is CASSPVSIQGADSPLHF. The CDR3 nucleotides are TGTGCCAGCAGTCCGGTGAGCATACAGGGGGCGGATTCACCCCTCCACTTT.

This clonotype was detected a few times. CDR3 loop: CASSQGKGDRAHYVGQYF. CDR3 in DNA: TGCGCCAGCAGCCAAGGAAAGGGGGACAGGGCCCATTACGTTGGGCAGTACTTC. The chain joins TRBV4-3 to TRBJ2-7, with 9 nucleotides matching TRBD1. CDR3 length: 18 amino acids. Germline assignment: CDR1 LGHNA and CDR2 YSLEER. The ends lost 1 base at V and 9 bases at J; junction bases unmatched: 19.

The chain combines TRBV30 with TRBJ2-1; no clear D. CDR3 length equals 11 residues. V lost 2 bases and J 7 bases, leaving 6 bases between the germline ends. The germline gives CDR1 GTSNPN, CDR2 SVGIG (reference sequence). As DNA, the CDR3 is TGTGCCTGGAGTTTGGTAAATGAGCAGTTCTTC. Residues: CAWSLVNEQFF.

This clonotype was picked up a small number of times. The rearrangement links TRBV15 to TRBJ2-7; D possibly corresponds to TRBD1 (5 bases). This CDR3 comprises 13 residues. The V and J ends lost 3 bases and 3 bases respectively, with 9 bases between them. From germline, CDR1 is LNHNV and CDR2 YYDKDF (reference sequence). CDR3 coding DNA: TGTGCCACCAGCAGTACAGGTTACTACGAGCAGTACTTC. Protein sequence: CATSSTGYYEQYF.

This clonotype has just a few counts. CDR3: CASRGVDRDYNEQFF. CDR3 nucleotides: TGCGCCAGCAGGGGCGTGGACAGGGACTACAATGAGCAGTTCTTC. This chain uses TRBV5-1 with TRBJ2-1, with 8 nucleotides matching TRBD1. This CDR3 has 15 amino acids. V lost 5 bases, J lost 3 bases, and 7 bases stayed unmatched. Germline-derived CDR1 and CDR2 are SGHRS and YFSETQ.